This TCR beta chain emerged from a study of cytomegalovirus exposure and HLA in healthy donors. Study in general: Earlier work reported 110 million or so unique TCR beta sequences from some 170 million T cells.

The primer mix had 60 Vbeta and 13 Jbeta primers. Libraries were prepared by immunoSEQ multiplex PCR; TCRdb keeps only in-frame clonotypes and omits some of them. Of around 150,000 clones in the sample, over 75% are singletons; the top ten hold 4% to 5.5%. General study points: Accounts indicate the classifier identified cytomegalovirus status with strong specificity and sensitivity. Researchers counted around 180 TCR beta chains as cytomegalovirus-associated. Specificity of a few CMV-associated chains for CMV antigens was verified in vitro.

CDR1 SGHDT and CDR2 YYEEEE come from the germline V gene. The CDR3 is made up of 15 amino acids. Worth noting for this clone: Its antigen is as yet unknown.

This clonotype originated in a man between 25 and 39 years old in good health. The rearrangement links TRBV5-6 to TRBJ2-5; maybe TRBD1 (5 bases). The DNA end lines up better with TRBJ2-7; the J call may be wrong. The sequencing sample was made of PBMCs. CDR3 amino acids: CASSLVFKGSYEQYF. Here the CDR3 DNA reads TGTGCCAGCAGCTTAGTGTTTAAGGGGTCCTACGAGCAGTACTTC.